This TCR beta chain was observed in a study of shared clonotypes between healthy human individuals. Study context: Each donor had three CD4 naive, three CD4 memory, two CD8 naive and one CD8 memory plate. Findings and caveats of the study: Sequencing depth was expected to affect clonotype sharing among donors.

A note on this clone: The antigen is undetermined.

Original processing methods: ImmunoSEQ only sent back junction sequences with no quality scores, so filtering was done differently. Produced via immunoSEQ multiplex PCR; TCRdb's table is partial and in-frame only. Clone size and the V and J calls come from that table; the DNA yielded D and trimming. The top ten clones hold approximately 1.5% of a sample with some 980,000 clones, about 80% of them seen once. Germline V gives CDR1 SNHLY, CDR2 FYNNEI. V shed 4 bases and J shed 2 bases, with 18 bases lying between them. This CDR3 has 17 residues. The clonotype originates from a man aged 18 to 35 in good health. The sample was memory CD4+ T cells sorted from blood. Described subset: CD45RA-negative fraction. The J gene is TRBJ2-1, the V gene TRBV2, with a possible D match to TRBD1 (5 bases). The CDR3 here is CASSAPPAKGPYNEQFF. The DNA of the CDR3 is TGTGCCAGCAGTGCGCCCCCGGCCAAGGGGCCCTACAATGAGCAGTTCTTC.